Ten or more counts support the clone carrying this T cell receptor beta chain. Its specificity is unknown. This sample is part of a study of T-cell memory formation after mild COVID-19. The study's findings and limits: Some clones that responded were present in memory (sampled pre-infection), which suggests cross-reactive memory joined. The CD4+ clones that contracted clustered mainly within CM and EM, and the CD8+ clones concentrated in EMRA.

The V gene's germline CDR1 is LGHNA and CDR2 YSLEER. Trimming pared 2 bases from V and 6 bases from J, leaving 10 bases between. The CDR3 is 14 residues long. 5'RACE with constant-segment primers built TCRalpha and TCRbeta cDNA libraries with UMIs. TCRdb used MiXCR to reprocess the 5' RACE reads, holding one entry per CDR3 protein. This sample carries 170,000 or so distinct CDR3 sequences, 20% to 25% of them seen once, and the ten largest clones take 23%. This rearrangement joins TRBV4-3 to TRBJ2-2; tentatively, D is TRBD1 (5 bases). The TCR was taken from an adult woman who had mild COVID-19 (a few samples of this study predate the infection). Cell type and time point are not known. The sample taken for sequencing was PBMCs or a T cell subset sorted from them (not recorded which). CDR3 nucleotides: TGCGCCAGCAGCCAACCCAGGGAATCCGGGGAGCTGTTTTTT. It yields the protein CASSQPRESGELFF.